This T cell receptor (beta chain) is drawn from a study of response to subunit inactivated influenza vaccine. Overall study findings and caveats: T cells newly recruited by each seasonal influenza vaccination are few, the authors suggested.

One entry per CDR3 protein results from TCRdb running MiXCR on the RT-PCR reads. The profile shows hundreds of thousands of distinct CDR3 sequences, 15% to 20% of them singletons. For this clonotype: Its antigen is not known.

The source material was PBMCs from blood, sampled 5 to 6 days after vaccination. The source is a man in his forties or fifties who received an inactivated influenza vaccine.

CDR3 sequence: CASSSGLAGGLQETQYF. The CDR3 DNA sequence: TGTGCCAGCAGCTCGGGACTAGCGGGAGGGTTACAAGAGACCCAGTACTTC. The chain recombines TRBV7-2 with TRBJ2-5, with 16 positions matching TRBD2. Germline V lookup: CDR1 SGHTA, CDR2 FQGNSA. The CDR3 is made up of 17 amino acids. Trimming removed 4 bases from V and 2 bases from J; junction bases left unmatched: 4.